These 9 T cell receptor beta chains originate from one sample sequenced in a study of blood T cell repertoires in COVID-19. Assay used: immunoSEQ multiplex PCR; TCRdb lists only in-frame clones, some missing. The sample includes around 100,000 clones, roughly 88% of them seen just once. The sequenced material came from peripheral blood. Every receptor here comes from a woman aged 55-70 years with acute or convalescent COVID-19.

The V gene is TRBV2, the J gene TRBJ1-2; D unclear. Trimming shortened V by 6 bases and J by 7 bases, and 12 bases separated the two germline ends. Looked up from germline, CDR1 is SNHLY and CDR2 is FYNNEI. There are 12 residues in the CDR3. The CDR3 loop is CASRGEEGGYTF. The CDR3 nucleotides read TGTGCCAGCAGAGGAGAAGAAGGTGGCTACACCTTC.

A single count supports this clone. This chain's CDR3 is CASSSQPDRVYGYTF. The CDR3, as DNA: TGTGCCAGCAGCTCTCAGCCCGACAGGGTCTATGGCTACACCTTC. The chain is built from TRBV4-2 and TRBJ1-2, with 7 bases matching TRBD1. There are 15 residues in the CDR3. V was pared by 5 bases and J by 4 bases, with 10 bases of the junction left unmatched. CDR1 LGHNA and CDR2 YNFKEQ come from the germline V gene.

This chain uses TRBV20-1 with TRBJ1-1; D is possibly TRBD1 (5 bases). Trimming shortened V by 3 bases and J by 0 bases, and 8 bases separated the two germline ends. This CDR3 has 13 residues. Germline V lookup: CDR1 DFQATT, CDR2 SNEGSKA (reference sequence). This CDR3 reads CSASPTVNTEAFF. The CDR3 nucleotides read TGCAGTGCTAGTCCGACAGTGAACACTGAAGCTTTCTTT.

The rearrangement uses TRBV27 and TRBJ2-1, with a tentative D call TRBD1 (6 bases). The CDR3 has 16 amino acids. CDR1 and CDR2 from the germline V gene are MNHEY and SMNVEV (reference sequence). Trimming stripped 0 bases from V and 2 bases from J, with 11 bases between. The CDR3 reads CASSLSSTGPYNEQFF. Here the CDR3 DNA reads TGTGCCAGCAGTTTATCCTCGACAGGACCCTACAATGAGCAGTTCTTC.

The chain combines TRBV10-1 with TRBJ2-7, with 9 bases that match TRBD2. CDR3 length: 15 residues. The V gene end was trimmed by 6 bases and the J gene end by 5 bases; junction bases not matched to a gene: 11. Germline CDR1 is WNHNN and CDR2 is SYGVQD (reference sequence). The CDR3 spells CASSGRGGAFNEQYF. For the CDR3, the DNA is TGCGCCAGCAGCGGGCGCGGGGGGGCATTCAACGAGCAGTACTTC.

V gene TRBV5-4 combines with J gene TRBJ2-2; D possibly corresponds to TRBD1 (5 bases). Deletions cut 3 bases from V and 6 bases from J, with 12 bases between. Germline V lookup: CDR1 SGHNT, CDR2 YYREEE (reference sequence). This CDR3 contains 14 residues. The CDR3: CASSSNLGAGELFF. The CDR3 coding sequence is TGTGCCAGCAGCTCCAATCTAGGGGCCGGGGAGCTGTTTTTT.

V usage is TRBV24-1 and J usage is TRBJ1-5, with D uncertain. The CDR3 has 18 amino acids. Germline assignment: CDR1 KGHDR and CDR2 SFDVKD. The V and J ends lost 0 bases and 3 bases respectively, with 17 bases between them. CDR3 nucleotide sequence: TGTGCCACCAGTGATTTGGACGTTGGGTGGACTATCAATCAGCCCCAGCATTTT. Residues: CATSDLDVGWTINQPQHF.

The rearrangement uses TRBV3-1 (or the pseudogene TRBV3-2) and TRBJ2-1; D gene ambiguous. CDR1 and CDR2 from the germline V gene are LGHDT and YNNKEL (reference sequence). This CDR3 has 15 residues. The V end was cut by 1 base, the J end by 0 bases, with 7 bases between. The CDR3 DNA is TGTGCCAGCAGCCAAGGACATAGCTCCTACAATGAGCAGTTCTTC. Its protein product is CASSQGHSSYNEQFF.

The chain is built from TRBV19 and TRBJ1-4; 7 bases fit TRBD1. Germline CDR1 is LNHDA and CDR2 is SQIVND (reference sequence). Losses at the gene ends were 7 bases for V and 8 bases for J; bases not matched to a gene: 7. This CDR3 has 13 residues. CDR3 DNA sequence: TGTGCCAGTAAAGACAGGGCGGTCGAAAAACTGTTTTTT. Its protein product is CASKDRAVEKLFF.